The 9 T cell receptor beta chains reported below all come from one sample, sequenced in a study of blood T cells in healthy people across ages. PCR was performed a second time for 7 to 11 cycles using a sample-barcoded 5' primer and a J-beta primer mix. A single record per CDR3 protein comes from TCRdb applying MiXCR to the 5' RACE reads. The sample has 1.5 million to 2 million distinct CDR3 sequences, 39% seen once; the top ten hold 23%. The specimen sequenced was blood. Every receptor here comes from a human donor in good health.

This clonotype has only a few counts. In nucleotides, the CDR3 is TGCGCCAGCAGCCAAGACAGGGTCTCCAGAACGTACGAGCAGTACTTC. It encodes CASSQDRVSRTYEQYF. V usage is TRBV4-1 and J usage is TRBJ2-7, with D maybe TRBD1 (5 bases). Trimming pared 0 bases from V and 4 bases from J, leaving 16 bases between. This CDR3 is built from 16 residues. The V gene's germline CDR1 is MGHRA and CDR2 YSYEKL.

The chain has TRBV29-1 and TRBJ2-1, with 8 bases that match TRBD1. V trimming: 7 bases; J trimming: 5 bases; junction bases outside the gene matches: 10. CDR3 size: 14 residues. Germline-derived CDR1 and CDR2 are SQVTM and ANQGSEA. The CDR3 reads CSAYSGTGDNEQFF. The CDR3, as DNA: TGCAGCGCCTACTCCGGGACAGGAGACAATGAGCAGTTCTTC.

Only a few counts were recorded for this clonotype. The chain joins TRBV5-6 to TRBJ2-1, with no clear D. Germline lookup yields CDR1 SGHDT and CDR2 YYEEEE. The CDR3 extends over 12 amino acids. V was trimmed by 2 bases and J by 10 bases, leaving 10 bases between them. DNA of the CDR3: TGTGCCAGCAGCTTTATGCGAAGGGAGCAGTTCTTC. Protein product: CASSFMRREQFF. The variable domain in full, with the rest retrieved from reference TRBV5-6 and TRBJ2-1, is DAGVTQSPTHLIKTRGQQVTLRCSPKSGHDTVSWYQQALGQGPQFIFQYYEEEERQRGNFPDRFSGHQFPNYSSELNVNALLLGDSALYLCASSFMRREQFFGPGTRLTVL.

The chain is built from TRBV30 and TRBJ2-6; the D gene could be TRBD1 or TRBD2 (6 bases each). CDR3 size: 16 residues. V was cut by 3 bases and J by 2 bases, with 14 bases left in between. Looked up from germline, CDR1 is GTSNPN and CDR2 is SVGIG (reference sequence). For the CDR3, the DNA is TGTGCCTGGAGCCGGAGGGGGTCCCCTGGGGCCAACGTCCTGACTTTC. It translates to CAWSRRGSPGANVLTF.

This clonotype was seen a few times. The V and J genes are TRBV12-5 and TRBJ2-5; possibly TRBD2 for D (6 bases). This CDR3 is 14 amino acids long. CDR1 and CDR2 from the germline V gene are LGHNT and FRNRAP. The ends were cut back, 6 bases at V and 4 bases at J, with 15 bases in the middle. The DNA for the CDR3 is TGTGCTAGTGGCCATGGAGGGAAAGGAGAGACCCAGTACTTC. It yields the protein CASGHGGKGETQYF.

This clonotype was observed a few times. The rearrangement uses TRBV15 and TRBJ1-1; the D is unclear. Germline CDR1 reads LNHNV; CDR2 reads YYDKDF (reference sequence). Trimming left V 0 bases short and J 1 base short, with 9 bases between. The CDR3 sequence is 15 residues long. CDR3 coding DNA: TGTGCCACCAGCAGAGATTGGGCAGGGAACACTGAAGCTTTCTTT. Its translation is CATSRDWAGNTEAFF.

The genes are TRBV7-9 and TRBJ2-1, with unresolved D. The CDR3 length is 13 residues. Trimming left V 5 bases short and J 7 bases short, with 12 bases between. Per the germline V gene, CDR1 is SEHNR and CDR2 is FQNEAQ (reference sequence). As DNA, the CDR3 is TGTGCCAGCAGCCCGCCCGACTCAAATGAGCAGTTCTTC. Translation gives CASSPPDSNEQFF.

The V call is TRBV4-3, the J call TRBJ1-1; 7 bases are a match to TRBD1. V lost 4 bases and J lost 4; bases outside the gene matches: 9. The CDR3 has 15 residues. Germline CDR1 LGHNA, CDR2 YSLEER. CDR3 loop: CASSPKPTGATEAFF. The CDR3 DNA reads TGCGCCAGCAGCCCCAAACCAACAGGGGCCACTGAAGCTTTCTTT.

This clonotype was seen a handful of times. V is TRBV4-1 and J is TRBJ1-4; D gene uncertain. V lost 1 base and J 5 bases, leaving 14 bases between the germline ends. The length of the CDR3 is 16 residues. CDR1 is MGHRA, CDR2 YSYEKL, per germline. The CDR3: CASSQAGRPLNEKLFF. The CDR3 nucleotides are TGCGCCAGCAGCCAAGCTGGGAGACCGTTAAATGAAAAACTGTTTTTT.